What follows are 19 T cell receptor beta chains derived from one specimen sequenced in a study of identical twins. From the 5' RACE reads, TCRdb called clonotypes with MiXCR, one entry per CDR3 protein. Seen here are about 720,000 distinct CDR3 sequences, 8.5% to 9% observed once, and the top ten hold 0.85% to 1%. A further study also used this sample, focusing on yellow fever vaccine responses in identical twins.

The sequencing input was PBMCs. All receptors come from a woman under 30 in good health.

In its sample, this clonotype was seen a few times. V and J are TRBV29-1 and TRBJ2-3; the match to TRBD2 covers 12 bases. Trimming took 1 base from V and 0 from J; bases not matched to a gene: 14. There are 20 residues in the CDR3. In germline, CDR1 is SQVTM, CDR2 ANQGSEA. In nucleotides, the CDR3 is TGCAGCGTTGAAGGGATCCGACTAGCGGGAGTACTCACTAGCACAGATACGCAGTATTTT. Its translation: CSVEGIRLAGVLTSTDTQYF.

Here the CDR3 reads CASSDFGSLNTGELFF. The CDR3 DNA is TGTGCCAGCAGTGACTTCGGCAGCTTGAACACCGGGGAGCTGTTTTTT. The chain is built from TRBV25-1 and TRBJ2-2; D not certain. Germline loops: CDR1 MGHDK, CDR2 SYGVNS. V lost 3 bases and J 1 base, leaving 12 bases between the germline ends. The CDR3 length is 16 residues. Using reference TRBV25-1 and TRBJ2-2 for the parts outside the CDR3, the full variable domain is EADIYQTPRYLVIGTGKKITLECSQTMGHDKMYWYQQDPGMELHLIHYSYGVNSTEKGDLSSESTVSRIRTEHFPLTLESARPSHTSQYLCASSDFGSLNTGELFFGEGSRLTVL.

The sample holds a few counts of this clonotype. The chain is built from TRBV11-1 and TRBJ2-5; 13 bases agree with TRBD2. This CDR3 has 18 amino acids. CDR1 and CDR2 (germline): SGHAT, FQDESV (reference sequence). V shed 5 bases and J 5 bases; nucleotides not matched to a gene: 14. The CDR3 DNA follows: TGTGCCAGCAGCGGACGACTAGCGGGGGGCCCAAATGGGGAGACCCAGTACTTC. This sequence encodes CASSGRLAGGPNGETQYF.

This chain connects TRBV3-1 to TRBJ2-1; 16 bases line up with TRBD2. The V gene end was trimmed by 8 bases and the J gene end by 7 bases; junction bases not matched to a gene: 17. Germline values: CDR1 LGHDT, CDR2 YNNKEL (reference sequence). The CDR3 has 19 residues. CDR3 nucleotide sequence: TGTGCCAGCTGCAGCACACCGGGACTAGCGGGAGGGCCCGGGAATGAGCAGTTCTTC. It encodes CASCSTPGLAGGPGNEQFF.

In its sample, this clonotype was seen a few times. V is TRBV20-1 and J is TRBJ1-5, with TRBD1 matching 8 bases. The J segment lost 6 bases and the V segment lost 6 bases, leaving 7 bases of the junction unmatched. This CDR3 is built from 13 residues. Germline V gene lookup returns CDR1 DFQATT and CDR2 SNEGSKA (reference sequence). The CDR3 DNA reads TGCAGTGCAACCAGGGGGCCTAGTCAGCCCCAGCATTTT. Translating gives CSATRGPSQPQHF.

This clonotype occurred a few times. The chain links TRBV20-1 to TRBJ2-7; 9 nucleotides agree with TRBD2. This CDR3 has 15 residues. Germline trimming cut 1 base from V and 3 bases from J; bases unmatched to any gene: 7. Germline CDR1 DFQATT, CDR2 SNEGSKA (reference sequence). The DNA of the CDR3 is TGCAGTGCTAGAGGCGGGAGGGCGGTAGACTACGAGCAGTACTTC. Protein: CSARGGRAVDYEQYF.

This chain links TRBV20-1 with TRBJ2-5; no firm D call. With 1 base removed from V and 5 bases from J, the gap between germline ends came to 11 bases. Germline loops: CDR1 DFQATT, CDR2 SNEGSKA (reference sequence). The CDR3 consists of 13 residues. DNA for the CDR3: TGCAGTGCTAGAGTAGGGTGGTGGGAGACCCAGTACTTC. Translating gives CSARVGWWETQYF.

This clonotype has at least ten counts. The chain uses TRBV12-3 or TRBV12-4 and TRBJ2-4, with D possibly being TRBD1 (6 bases). The CDR3 totals 16 residues. Trimming shortened V by 5 bases and J by 0 bases, and 14 bases separated the two germline ends. The CDR3 loop reads CASSPRTVVAKNIQYF. The CDR3 DNA is TGTGCCAGCAGTCCGAGGACAGTTGTAGCCAAAAACATTCAGTACTTC.

This clonotype was recorded many times. This sequence joins TRBV25-1 and TRBJ2-7; TRBD1 matches 10 bases. J lost 2 bases, V lost 3 bases, and 4 bases had no gene match. Germline lookup yields CDR1 MGHDK and CDR2 SYGVNS. This CDR3 has 15 amino acids. DNA of the CDR3: TGTGCCAGCAGTGACCCTGGACAGGGGGCCTACGAGCAGTACTTC. Translating it yields CASSDPGQGAYEQYF.

The J gene is TRBJ2-2, the V gene TRBV6-2 or TRBV6-3, with D tentatively TRBD2 (6 bases). Germline V gene data show CDR1 as MNHEY and CDR2 as SVGEGT. Trimming took off 2 bases at V and 4 bases at J, with 20 bases between the two ends. CDR3 length: 18 residues. CDR3 DNA sequence: TGTGCCAGCAGTTACATCCCATATAGGATGGGGGGCACCGGGGAGCTGTTTTTT. Translation: CASSYIPYRMGGTGELFF.

This clonotype was observed at least ten times. This chain joins TRBV5-1 and TRBJ2-4, with 8 nucleotides matching TRBD1. With 3 bases clipped from V and 8 bases from J, the junction kept 16 bases outside the gene matches. The germline V gene has CDR1 SGHRS and CDR2 YFSETQ. The CDR3 covers 17 residues. The CDR3 loop is CASSSLTSGGAADIQYF. CDR3 nucleotide sequence: TGCGCCAGCAGCTCGCTAACATCAGGGGGCGCGGCGGACATTCAGTACTTC.

This clonotype was counted many times. This sequence joins TRBV28 and TRBJ2-1; possibly TRBD1 for D (5 bases). V lost 7 bases and J 3 bases, leaving 16 bases between the germline ends. The CDR3 runs to 15 residues. Germline CDR1 and CDR2: MDHEN and SYDVKM. Here the CDR3 DNA reads TGTGCCAGCAAAAAGGTAGGGGCCGGCTACAATGAGCAGTTCTTC. Residues: CASKKVGAGYNEQFF.

This chain connects TRBV27 to TRBJ1-2; D is unresolved. The V and J ends lost 2 bases and 3 bases respectively, with 7 bases between them. The CDR3 totals 13 residues. Germline V gene data show CDR1 as MNHEY and CDR2 as SMNVEV (reference sequence). This chain's CDR3 is CASSLGGYYGYTF. The DNA for the CDR3 is TGTGCCAGCAGTTTAGGCGGATACTATGGCTACACCTTC.

This clonotype was observed a few times. The rearrangement uses TRBV20-1 and TRBJ2-5; D is possibly TRBD2 (6 bases). Trimming stripped 2 bases from V and 4 bases from J, with 17 bases between. The CDR3 covers 15 residues. Germline CDR1 DFQATT, CDR2 SNEGSKA (reference sequence). CDR3 DNA sequence: TGCAGTGCTAGAAGGGCGCGGGGACGCGGAGAGACCCAGTACTTC. Encoded protein: CSARRARGRGETQYF.

J is TRBJ2-3 and V is TRBV20-1; 7 nucleotides line up with TRBD2. CDR3 size: 14 residues. V shed 3 bases, J shed 5 bases, and the junction held 8 bases outside the gene matches. Germline CDR1 reads DFQATT; CDR2 reads SNEGSKA (reference sequence). CDR3 sequence: CSASPGGTEDTQYF. The CDR3, as DNA: TGCAGTGCTAGTCCGGGAGGAACCGAAGATACGCAGTATTTT.

The CDR3 DNA follows: TGTGCCAGCAGTACCTCCCTTGGTGAGCAGTTCTTC. This translates into CASSTSLGEQFF. The chain links TRBV27 to TRBJ2-1; D is uncertain. V lost 5 bases and J lost 9, with 11 bases in between. The CDR3 spans 12 residues. Germline CDR1 reads MNHEY; CDR2 reads SMNVEV (reference sequence).

V and J are TRBV6-2 or TRBV6-3 and TRBJ2-3; 10 bases align to TRBD2. V gave up 6 bases and J gave up 0 bases; unmatched junction bases: 9. This CDR3 is built from 17 residues. Germline lookup yields CDR1 MNHEY and CDR2 SVGEGT. The CDR3: CASRPLGLADSTDTQYF. Here the CDR3 DNA reads TGTGCCAGCAGACCACTCGGACTAGCGGACAGCACAGATACGCAGTATTTT.

In its sample, this clonotype was seen a few times. The chain uses TRBV20-1 and TRBJ1-2; 10 nucleotides match TRBD1. V shed 7 bases and J 4 bases; nucleotides not matched to a gene: 12. The germline CDR1 and CDR2 sequences are DFQATT and SNEGSKA (reference sequence). This CDR3 has 15 amino acids. The CDR3 is CSGSGTGEEGYGYTF. The DNA for the CDR3 is TGCAGTGGGTCTGGGACAGGGGAGGAGGGCTATGGCTACACCTTC.

The chain couples TRBV12-3 or TRBV12-4 to TRBJ2-4, with D possibly TRBD2 on 7 matching bases. This CDR3 comprises 15 residues. V gave up 5 bases and J gave up 8 bases, with 19 bases separating them. The CDR3, as DNA: TGTGCCAGCAGTGCTAGAGGGGGGGCTAGCGACATTCAGTACTTC. Protein: CASSARGGASDIQYF.